What follows describes a single TCR beta chain. The data stem from a study of follicular helper T cells after annual influenza vaccination. The CDR3 is 13 amino acids. CDR1 and CDR2 from the germline V gene are LNHDA and SQIVND (reference sequence). V dropped 5 bases and J dropped 4; count of bases not matched to a gene: 5. Time point: 2014-2015 season, 7 days after vaccination. Before and after seasonal inactivated influenza vaccination, adults gave blood for sorting CD4 subsets for sequencing. No donor had influenza vaccine in the prior 6 months; all lived in the community. Excluded were substance abuse, HIV/AIDS, active cancer, immunomodulatory drugs and active illness. Clones were sequenced by immunoSEQ multiplex PCR, and TCRdb holds only the in-frame ones, with some missing. The sample yields 1,200 or so clones, around 65% seen once.

This specimen was CXCR5+ CD38+ circulating T follicular helper cells from blood, taken 7 days after influenza vaccination. Subset defined: circulating Tfh, non-naive CD4+CXCR5+PD-1+ (ICOS+CD38+ or ICOS-CD38-). The rearrangement joins TRBV19 to TRBJ2-7; 7 bases map to TRBD2. This sequence was found in an adult who received the influenza vaccine. The CDR3 protein is CASSRAGEYEQYF. The CDR3 region has the DNA TGTGCCAGTAGTCGTGCGGGAGAATACGAGCAGTACTTC. Combining the CDR3 with reference TRBV19 and TRBJ2-7 gives the whole variable domain DGGITQSPKYLFRKEGQNVTLSCEQNLNHDAMYWYRQDPGQGLRLIYYSQIVNDFQKGDIAEGYSVSREKKESFPLTVTSAQKNPTAFYLCASSRAGEYEQYFGPGTRLTVT.